This TCR beta chain is drawn from a study of beta chain features in type 1 diabetes. This clone has only a few counts. CDR1 GTSNPN and CDR2 SVGIG come from the germline V gene (reference sequence). There are 15 residues in the CDR3. V was clipped by 0 bases and J by 1 base, with 9 bases between them. The isolated RNA, all of it, was reverse transcribed, so expressed TCRB transcripts were what got sequenced. TCRdb keeps only in-frame clones here, not all; method: immunoSEQ multiplex PCR. Among 350,000 to 450,000 clones listed, approximately 13% were seen once. This receptor was taken from a man between 25 and 39 years old in good health. The J gene is TRBJ2-2, the V gene TRBV30; no clear D gene. What was sequenced was naive CD4+ T cells from blood. The chain's CDR3 is CAWSVNKQNTGELFF. The CDR3 DNA sequence: TGTGCCTGGAGTGTAAACAAACAGAACACCGGGGAGCTGTTTTTT. The variable domain in full, completed from reference TRBV30 and TRBJ2-2, reads SQTIHQWPATLVQPVGSPLSLECTVEGTSNPNLYWYRQAAGRGLQLLFYSVGIGQISSEVPQNLSASRPQDRQFILSSKKLLLSDSGFYLCAWSVNKQNTGELFFGEGSRLTVL.